These T cell receptor beta chains were read from a single sample in a study of response to subunit inactivated influenza vaccine. TCRdb redid the calling of the RT-PCR reads with MiXCR, one entry per CDR3 protein. The sample holds roughly 500,000 distinct CDR3 sequences, approximately 17% seen once. Sequenced here: CD4+ T cells sorted from PBMCs, sampled less than 30 months after vaccination. The receptors were gathered from a man between 45 and 75 years old who received an inactivated influenza vaccine. CDR3s include the opening cysteine and the closing phenylalanine or tryptophan. The order of the fields is J gene, clone size, CDR3 length, D gene, V gene, CDR3 DNA, CDR3 protein. A D gene is named only where the DNA matches it firmly. Rows may omit the clone size; those that give it use once, few, many or a size class.

J: TRBJ2-2; size: -; length: 15; D: -; V: TRBV27; DNA: TGTGCCAGCAGAAGCGATCTACAGAACACCGGGGAGCTGTTTTTT; CDR3: CASRSDLQNTGELFF
J: TRBJ1-5; size: -; length: 12; D: -; V: TRBV10-3; DNA: TGTGCCATCAGTGACCACAATCAGCCCCAGCATTTT; CDR3: CAISDHNQPQHF
J: TRBJ2-3; size: few; length: 12; D: -; V: TRBV9; DNA: TGTGCCAGCAGCGCCAATCGGGATACGCAGTATTTT; CDR3: CASSANRDTQYF
J: TRBJ1-5; size: many; length: 14; D: TRBD1; V: TRBV29-1; DNA: TGCAGCGTTCCGGACAGGGTTGGAAATCAGCCCCAGCATTTT; CDR3: CSVPDRVGNQPQHF
J: TRBJ2-5; size: -; length: 15; D: -; V: TRBV3-1; DNA: TGTGCCAGCAAGGCGGATCTGGGCCCCCAAGAGACCCAGTACTTC; CDR3: CASKADLGPQETQYF
J: TRBJ2-5; size: -; length: 15; D: TRBD2; V: TRBV5-5; DNA: TGTGCCAGCAGCTTGGTAGCGGGGGGGGTAGAGACCCAGTACTTC; CDR3: CASSLVAGGVETQYF
J: TRBJ1-2; size: few; length: 12; D: -; V: TRBV20-1; DNA: TGCAGTGCTAGAGGTGACCGCTATGGCTACACCTTC; CDR3: CSARGDRYGYTF
J: TRBJ2-3; size: few; length: 12; D: -; V: TRBV20-1; DNA: TGCAGTGCTAGACTAGTAGCAGATACGCAGTATTTT; CDR3: CSARLVADTQYF
J: TRBJ1-1; size: many; length: 14; D: -; V: TRBV5-6; DNA: TGTGCCAGCAGCCTAAGGGGTGGAACGGGTGAAGCTTTCTTT; CDR3: CASSLRGGTGEAFF
J: TRBJ1-1; size: -; length: 16; D: -; V: TRBV5-4; DNA: TGTGCCAGCAGCTTCGTCGGCTTTTCAGCGAACACTGAAGCTTTCTTT; CDR3: CASSFVGFSANTEAFF
J: TRBJ2-7; size: few; length: 13; D: TRBD1; V: TRBV3-1; DNA: TGTGCCAGCAGCCAAGTGGGACAGCCCAGGCAGTACTTC; CDR3: CASSQVGQPRQYF
J: TRBJ2-1; size: -; length: 13; D: -; V: TRBV7-2; DNA: TGTGCCAGCAGCACCCGCTCCTACAATGAGCAGTTCTTC; CDR3: CASSTRSYNEQFF
J: TRBJ1-2; size: -; length: 13; D: -; V: TRBV6-2/TRBV6-3; DNA: TGTGCCAGCAGCCCAGGGGTTGACTATGGCTACACCTTC; CDR3: CASSPGVDYGYTF
J: TRBJ2-7; size: -; length: 15; D: TRBD1; V: TRBV20-1; DNA: TGCAGTGCTAGTGTCCCGGGACAGGGGGTGGACGAGCAGTACTTC; CDR3: CSASVPGQGVDEQYF
J: TRBJ2-7; size: -; length: 14; D: -; V: TRBV4-1; DNA: TGCGCCAGCAGCCAAGATGGGACACTGGGGGAGCAGTACTTC; CDR3: CASSQDGTLGEQYF
J: TRBJ1-2; size: many; length: 14; D: -; V: TRBV20-1; DNA: TGCAGTGCTAGAGGACAGGCGGAGTACTATGGCTACACCTTC; CDR3: CSARGQAEYYGYTF
J: TRBJ2-5; size: many; length: 12; D: -; V: TRBV20-1; DNA: TGCAGTGCTAGCCAGGGCGCAGAGACCCAGTACTTC; CDR3: CSASQGAETQYF
J: TRBJ2-5; size: -; length: 11; D: TRBD2; V: TRBV20-1; DNA: TGCAGTGCGGAGCGGGGAGAGACCCAGTACTTC; CDR3: CSAERGETQYF
J: TRBJ2-1; size: few; length: 17; D: TRBD2; V: TRBV27; DNA: TGTGCCAGCAGTAGCCTACGGACTAGCGGGACCTACAATGAGCAGTTCTTC; CDR3: CASSSLRTSGTYNEQFF
J: TRBJ2-2; size: -; length: 14; D: -; V: TRBV29-1; DNA: TGCAGCGTCCGGCGGGACAGTCTCACCGGGGAGCTGTTTTTT; CDR3: CSVRRDSLTGELFF
J: TRBJ2-3; size: many; length: 15; D: TRBD2; V: TRBV5-5; DNA: TGTGCCAGCAGCCGACTAGCGGGGAGCACAGATACGCAGTATTTT; CDR3: CASSRLAGSTDTQYF
J: TRBJ2-2; size: few; length: 14; D: -; V: TRBV11-2; DNA: TGTGCCAGCAGCTTAGTTGGGGAGCCCGGGGAGCTGTTTTTT; CDR3: CASSLVGEPGELFF
J: TRBJ2-1; size: few; length: 14; D: TRBD2; V: TRBV20-1; DNA: TGCAGTGCTAGAGGGCTAGCGGGAATCAATGAGCAGTTCTTC; CDR3: CSARGLAGINEQFF
J: TRBJ1-3; size: -; length: 15; D: -; V: TRBV4-3; DNA: TGCGCCAGCAGCCAAGGTGGTCTAGGGGGAAACACCATATATTTT; CDR3: CASSQGGLGGNTIYF
J: TRBJ2-1; size: -; length: 14; D: TRBD1; V: TRBV29-1; DNA: TGCAGCGCGGGACAGGGTATCTCCTACAATGAGCAGTTCTTC; CDR3: CSAGQGISYNEQFF
J: TRBJ1-3; size: once; length: 12; D: -; V: TRBV29-1; DNA: TGCAGCGTAGGGGTCTCTGGAAACACCATATATTTT; CDR3: CSVGVSGNTIYF
J: TRBJ1-1; size: few; length: 15; D: -; V: TRBV20-1; DNA: TGCAGTGCTCCCAGTGGGGGGGCGTGGGACACTGAAGCTTTCTTT; CDR3: CSAPSGGAWDTEAFF
J: TRBJ2-7; size: -; length: 16; D: TRBD2; V: TRBV20-1; DNA: TGCAGTGCTAGAGGACTAGCGGGAGATCCCTCCTACGAGCAGTACTTC; CDR3: CSARGLAGDPSYEQYF
J: TRBJ2-7; size: few; length: 14; D: -; V: TRBV6-1; DNA: TGTGCCAGCAGTAAGGAGGGGGGCACCTACGAGCAGTACTTC; CDR3: CASSKEGGTYEQYF
J: TRBJ2-1; size: -; length: 16; D: TRBD2; V: TRBV7-9; DNA: TGTGCCAGCAGCTTAGGACTAGCCGCCGGGGTTGATGAGCAGTTCTTC; CDR3: CASSLGLAAGVDEQFF
J: TRBJ2-5; size: few; length: 15; D: -; V: TRBV20-1; DNA: TGCAGTGCTAGAGATCAAAGTTTTATCCAAGAGACCCAGTACTTC; CDR3: CSARDQSFIQETQYF
J: TRBJ2-4; size: few; length: 15; D: -; V: TRBV12-3/TRBV12-4; DNA: TGTGCCAGCACCTTAGGGGGGAGGGCCAAAAACATTCAGTACTTC; CDR3: CASTLGGRAKNIQYF
J: TRBJ2-1; size: many; length: 14; D: TRBD2; V: TRBV10-3; DNA: TGTGCCATCAGACCCCCCACTAGCGTGAATGAGCAGTTCTTC; CDR3: CAIRPPTSVNEQFF
J: TRBJ1-1; size: -; length: 14; D: TRBD1; V: TRBV25-1; DNA: TGTGCCAGCAGGCAACAGGGGATGAACACTGAAGCTTTCTTT; CDR3: CASRQQGMNTEAFF
J: TRBJ2-5; size: -; length: 12; D: -; V: TRBV18; DNA: TGTGCCAGCCGGGACGTCGGGGAGACCCAGTACTTC; CDR3: CASRDVGETQYF
J: TRBJ2-7; size: -; length: 15; D: -; V: TRBV20-1; DNA: TGCAGTGCTAGAGAGCGCAGGGGGGGGACATACGAGCAGTACTTC; CDR3: CSARERRGGTYEQYF
J: TRBJ2-1; size: few; length: 14; D: TRBD1; V: TRBV5-1; DNA: TGCGCCAGCACCCCTGGACAGGGGATCGACGAGCAGTTCTTC; CDR3: CASTPGQGIDEQFF
J: TRBJ1-4; size: many; length: 15; D: -; V: TRBV4-2; DNA: TGTGCCAGCAGCCAAGATGAGGGGCCTAATGAAAAACTGTTTTTT; CDR3: CASSQDEGPNEKLFF
J: TRBJ2-1; size: many; length: 14; D: -; V: TRBV2; DNA: TGTGCCAGCAGTGTCAGGATTTCAGTATATGAGCAGTTCTTC; CDR3: CASSVRISVYEQFF
J: TRBJ2-5; size: -; length: 15; D: -; V: TRBV7-2; DNA: TGTGCCAGCAGCTTATCAAGGGGCCCCCAAGAGACCCAGTACTTC; CDR3: CASSLSRGPQETQYF
J: TRBJ2-3; size: -; length: 14; D: -; V: TRBV20-1; DNA: TGCAGTGCTTTGGCTAGCTGGGGCGCAGATACGCAGTATTTT; CDR3: CSALASWGADTQYF
J: TRBJ2-2; size: many; length: 15; D: -; V: TRBV4-3; DNA: TGCGCCAGCAGCCAAGATCCTCCGAACACCGGGGAGCTGTTTTTT; CDR3: CASSQDPPNTGELFF
J: TRBJ1-5; size: few; length: 17; D: -; V: TRBV5-1; DNA: TGCGCCAGCAGCCACGCAATGGGGGGTGGTAGCAATCAGCCCCAGCATTTT; CDR3: CASSHAMGGGSNQPQHF
J: TRBJ2-1; size: many; length: 17; D: TRBD2; V: TRBV4-2; DNA: TGTGCCAGCAGCCGGACGATTAGCGGGAGCTCCTACAATGAGCAGTTCTTC; CDR3: CASSRTISGSSYNEQFF
J: TRBJ2-1; size: many; length: 15; D: TRBD1; V: TRBV7-2; DNA: TGTGCCAGCAGCTTAGTAGGGACAGGGGCAAATGAGCAGTTCTTC; CDR3: CASSLVGTGANEQFF
J: TRBJ1-1; size: few; length: 16; D: TRBD1; V: TRBV12-3/TRBV12-4; DNA: TGTGCCAGCTGGGTCCGGGACAGGGGGCCGGGGACTGAAGCTTTCTTT; CDR3: CASWVRDRGPGTEAFF
J: TRBJ2-1; size: few; length: 15; D: -; V: TRBV20-1; DNA: TGCAGTGCTAGAGATGTGAGCAGGGGAAGCAATGAGCAGTTCTTC; CDR3: CSARDVSRGSNEQFF
J: TRBJ2-7; size: few; length: 11; D: TRBD1; V: TRBV20-1; DNA: TGCAGTGCTAGAGTTGGGACAGGGCAGTACTTC; CDR3: CSARVGTGQYF
J: TRBJ2-7; size: few; length: 12; D: -; V: TRBV12-3/TRBV12-4; DNA: TGTGCCAGCACTAACGTCGTAGGACACTCTGTTTTC; CDR3: CASTNVVGHSVF
J: TRBJ1-6; size: few; length: 15; D: -; V: TRBV6-1; DNA: TGTGCCAGCAGTCTTACGGGACGGAATAATTCACCCCTCCACTTT; CDR3: CASSLTGRNNSPLHF
J: TRBJ2-1; size: -; length: 13; D: -; V: TRBV29-1; DNA: TGCAGCGTTAGACGTCAAAGAGGGAATGAGCAGTTCTTC; CDR3: CSVRRQRGNEQFF
J: TRBJ2-2; size: -; length: 16; D: -; V: TRBV20-1; DNA: TGCAGTGCAAGGCGATATCAGGACCTGAACACCGGGGAGCTGTTTTTT; CDR3: CSARRYQDLNTGELFF